This T cell receptor (beta chain) was identified during a study of cytomegalovirus exposure and HLA in healthy donors. Whole-study findings and limits: In a later analysis, an Asian-associated ancestry cluster reportedly showed fewer N-insertions than the approximately 700-donor mean. The sole available immune exposure information was CMV serostatus.

V lost 5 bases and J 7 bases, leaving 15 bases between the germline ends. The CDR3 extends over 13 amino acids. Looked up from germline, CDR1 is MDHEN and CDR2 is SYDVKM. Researchers ran the PCR with 60 Vbeta and 13 Jbeta primers. Only in-frame clones appear in the TCRdb table, and some are missing; sequencing was by immunoSEQ multiplex PCR. The sample carries 150,000 to 200,000 clones, 65% to 85% recorded once. Concerning this clone: Its antigen is not identified.

This receptor was taken from a woman between 35 and 50 years old in good health and CMV-seropositive. The chain carries TRBV28 and TRBJ2-7; TRBD1 might be the D (5 bases). Sequenced input: PBMCs. Here the CDR3 DNA reads TGTGCCAGCAGTACGCCCGGACATGAGGAGCAGTACTTC. This sequence encodes CASSTPGHEEQYF.